This paragraph reports one T cell receptor (beta chain). Antigen: not known. A multiplex PCR was run with 60 Vbeta primers and 13 Jbeta primers. Assay: immunoSEQ multiplex PCR; the TCRdb copy retains only in-frame clones and omits some. The data show approximately 110,000 clones, just under 75% seen once. The germline gives CDR1 SGHAT, CDR2 FQNNGV. This CDR3 has 16 residues. The V and J ends lost 5 bases and 0 bases respectively, with 17 bases between them. The sample originates from a study of cytomegalovirus exposure and HLA in healthy donors. Study results and limitations: A later analysis showed TCR association rates differing by HLA locus, peaking at DRB1 and lowest at HLA-C. Among TCR sequences, most were rare, though some public TCRs appeared in many donors.

The chain employs TRBV11-2 and TRBJ2-7; perhaps TRBD2 as D (5 bases). The sequence was collected from a man aged 55-75 years in good health and CMV-seropositive. Material for sequencing was PBMCs. DNA for the CDR3: TGTGCCAGCAGCGGGGATCGGGCGGGTTACTCCTACGAGCAGTACTTC. Its protein is CASSGDRAGYSYEQYF.